The rows below give T cell receptor beta chains drawn from one sample of a study of blood T cell repertoires in COVID-19. Method: immunoSEQ multiplex PCR; TCRdb's copy keeps in-frame clones and lacks some. The top ten hold approximately 6% of the sample, which has roughly 190,000 clones, 88% seen once. The source material was peripheral blood. Receptors originate from a man aged 40-49 years with active or convalescent COVID-19. Both conserved end residues are part of each CDR3. The D gene is left open where the match is weak. Clone size is not always given. Where it is, it says once, few, many or a class for expanded clones.

V gene	J gene	D gene	clone size	CDR3 protein	CDR3 DNA
TRBV28	TRBJ2-1	TRBD1	NA	CASSLSSKGQGVYNEQFF	TGTGCCAGCAGTTTATCCTCTAAGGGACAGGGGGTCTACAATGAGCAGTTCTTC
TRBV7-9	TRBJ2-2	NA	NA	CASSLAQSPGELFF	TGTGCCAGCAGCTTAGCGCAAAGCCCCGGGGAGCTGTTTTTT
TRBV7-2	TRBJ2-3	NA	once	CASSPRGDTQYF	TGTGCCAGCAGCCCAAGGGGAGATACGCAGTATTTT
TRBV6-1	TRBJ1-5	NA	NA	CASSEMGGQGNQPQHF	TGTGCCAGCAGTGAAATGGGGGGTCAGGGCAATCAGCCCCAGCATTTT
TRBV30	TRBJ1-1	NA	NA	CAWKDSDILFEAFF	TGTGCCTGGAAAGATTCAGACATATTATTTGAAGCTTTCTTT
TRBV28	TRBJ1-1	NA	NA	CASSFRAAEAFF	TGTGCCAGCAGTTTCAGGGCAGCTGAAGCTTTCTTT
TRBV19	TRBJ2-3	NA	NA	CASSPRPTSVTQYF	TGTGCCAGTAGTCCGCGCCCGACTAGTGTCACGCAGTATTTT
TRBV11-2	TRBJ2-3	TRBD2	NA	CASSRVAGVGADTQYF	TGTGCCAGCAGCCGAGTAGCGGGAGTGGGGGCAGATACGCAGTATTTT
TRBV4-3	TRBJ2-3	TRBD2	NA	CASSQVTAGGRDTQYF	TGCGCCAGCAGCCAAGTTACAGCGGGGGGCAGAGATACGCAGTATTTT
TRBV27	TRBJ2-7	TRBD2	NA	CASSSTRGLAGAGEQYF	TGTGCCAGCAGTTCAACCCGAGGACTAGCGGGAGCCGGCGAGCAGTACTTC
TRBV7-9	TRBJ2-4	TRBD2	NA	CASSRAGDLNIQYF	TGTGCCAGCAGCCGGGCGGGGGACCTAAACATTCAGTACTTC
TRBV7-9	TRBJ1-1	TRBD1	NA	CASSLGQSGGAFF	TGTGCCAGCAGCTTGGGACAGTCTGGGGGAGCTTTCTTT
TRBV6-2/TRBV6-3	TRBJ2-5	TRBD2	NA	CASSYTPTSGEETQYF	TGTGCCAGCAGTTACACCCCGACTAGCGGGGAAGAGACCCAGTACTTC
TRBV27	TRBJ2-4	NA	NA	CASRTSKNIQYF	TGTGCCAGCAGAACATCCAAAAACATTCAGTACTTC
TRBV4-1	TRBJ1-5	NA	NA	CASSQPNQPQHF	TGCGCCAGCAGCCAACCGAATCAGCCCCAGCATTTT
TRBV4-2	TRBJ1-4	NA	NA	CASSSSLATNEKLFF	TGTGCCAGCAGCTCCTCTCTTGCAACTAATGAAAAACTGTTTTTT
TRBV18	TRBJ1-5	TRBD1	NA	CASSPTAVKTGSINQPQHF	TGTGCCAGCTCACCAACAGCGGTTAAGACAGGGTCAATCAATCAGCCCCAGCATTTT
TRBV14	TRBJ1-1	TRBD1	NA	CASSPRQGFSTEAFF	TGTGCCAGCAGCCCACGACAGGGATTCTCCACTGAAGCTTTCTTT
TRBV19	TRBJ1-1	NA	NA	CASSINAGMNTEAFF	TGTGCCAGTAGTATAAACGCGGGAATGAACACTGAAGCTTTCTTT
TRBV4-2	TRBJ2-7	NA	NA	CASSQVQGNNNEQYF	TGTGCCAGCAGCCAAGTCCAGGGAAATAATAACGAGCAGTACTTC
TRBV3-1/TRBV3-2	TRBJ1-6	NA	NA	CASSLLESPLHF	TGTGCCAGCAGCCTCCTAGAGTCACCCCTCCACTTT
TRBV6-5	TRBJ1-1	TRBD1	NA	CASTRQGNTEAFF	TGTGCCAGCACCAGACAGGGGAACACTGAAGCTTTCTTT
TRBV29-1	TRBJ1-2	NA	NA	CSVERESYGYTF	TGCAGCGTCGAGCGGGAGAGCTATGGCTACACCTTC
TRBV7-9	TRBJ2-2	TRBD1	NA	CASSFLGQGGDTGELFF	TGTGCCAGCAGCTTCTTGGGACAGGGCGGTGACACCGGGGAGCTGTTTTTT
TRBV5-5	TRBJ2-7	NA	once	CASSHNPSSTGYEQYF	TGTGCCAGCAGCCATAACCCGTCCAGTACGGGATACGAGCAGTACTTC
TRBV4-1	TRBJ1-2	TRBD1	few	CASSQSPGQGNYGYTF	TGCGCCAGCAGCCAATCCCCGGGACAGGGTAACTATGGCTACACCTTC
TRBV25-1	TRBJ1-6	NA	NA	CASSEDKGAYNSPLHF	TGTGCCAGCAGTGAAGACAAGGGGGCCTATAATTCACCCCTCCACTTT
TRBV19	TRBJ2-3	NA	NA	CASTGSTDTQYF	TGTGCCAGCACAGGGAGCACAGATACGCAGTATTTT
TRBV28	TRBJ2-1	NA	few	CASSSPGGASSYNEQFF	TGTGCCAGCAGTTCGCCCGGGGGTGCTAGCTCCTACAATGAGCAGTTCTTC
TRBV11-3	TRBJ2-3	NA	NA	CASSLGWGGDTDTQYF	TGTGCCAGCAGCTTAGGTTGGGGAGGCGACACAGATACGCAGTATTTT
TRBV19	TRBJ2-7	NA	NA	CASSIDYSYEQYF	TGTGCCAGTAGTATCGACTATTCCTACGAGCAGTACTTC
TRBV27	TRBJ2-1	NA	NA	CASSSHVGRNEQFF	TGTGCCAGCAGTTCACACGTGGGGAGAAATGAGCAGTTCTTC
TRBV11-3	TRBJ2-7	NA	NA	CASSPPDRVSYEQYF	TGTGCCAGCAGTCCCCCCGACAGAGTATCCTACGAGCAGTACTTC
TRBV7-6	TRBJ1-5	TRBD1	NA	CASSLVSGTDYSNQPQHF	TGTGCCAGCAGCTTAGTTAGCGGGACAGACTATAGCAATCAGCCCCAGCATTTT
TRBV6-1	TRBJ2-1	TRBD2	NA	CASSERLAGGSYNEQFF	TGTGCCAGCAGTGAAAGACTAGCGGGGGGCTCCTACAATGAGCAGTTCTTC
TRBV11-1	TRBJ1-1	TRBD1	NA	CASSSRTGNTEAFF	TGTGCCAGCAGCTCTCGGACAGGGAACACTGAAGCTTTCTTT
TRBV19	TRBJ1-6	TRBD1	NA	CASSPRRGPDYNSPLHF	TGTGCCAGTAGCCCTCGCAGGGGGCCCGACTATAATTCACCCCTCCACTTT
TRBV5-1	TRBJ2-3	NA	NA	CASSLGARQGSDTQYF	TGCGCCAGCAGCTTGGGGGCGAGGCAGGGCTCAGATACGCAGTATTTT